This is a list of T cell receptor beta chains from one sample in a study of blood T cells in healthy people across ages. TCRdb reprocessed the 5' RACE reads via MiXCR and lists one record per CDR3 protein. The data contain some 1.4 million distinct CDR3 sequences, 42% of them singletons. What was sequenced was blood. Source of these receptors: a woman between 18 and 30 years old in good health. Each CDR3 is given without its conserved first and last residue. Clone size is shown for a subset of rows, as once, few, many or a class of expanded clone.

.	TRBV5-1	.	ASSLTGTSGSRGNEQY
.	TRBV27	TRBJ2-3	ASSPHSGGDTQY
.	TRBV6-5	TRBJ1-1	ASSYRGGEAAQAF
.	TRBV6-5	TRBJ2-2	ASSYRDATANTGELF
.	TRBV4-2	TRBJ2-5	ASSQDHPGPQETQY
many	TRBV10-3	TRBJ2-7	AIATGTATYEQY
few	TRBV15	TRBJ2-3	ATSRVGSTDTQY
few	TRBV20-1	TRBJ1-2	SARDTGGHNYGYT
.	TRBV29-1	TRBJ2-7	SVDLSRGSDYEQD
.	TRBV6-6	TRBJ1-3	ASSDFDRGNTIY
few	TRBV5-1	TRBJ2-1	ASSPPGRGKSSYNEQF
.	TRBV20-1	TRBJ2-6	SARDSGGQSSGANVLT
few	TRBV9	TRBJ1-2	ASSPRGTGGVLGGYT
few	TRBV5-1	TRBJ2-7	ASSAGQVLISYEQY
.	TRBV30	TRBJ2-4	AWSMGSEQY
once	TRBV5-6	TRBJ2-1	ASSLSPLAGVNNEQF
few	TRBV12-3/TRBV12-4	TRBJ2-1	ASSALAGDEQF
.	TRBV10-3	TRBJ1-6	AISGDRPRGNSPLH
few	TRBV2	TRBJ2-2	ASRYTRLASNTGELF
.	TRBV3-1	TRBJ1-2	ASSQGQPSEGYT